This T cell receptor beta chain comes out of a study of control samples from healthy donors and cancer patients. Germline V gene sequence: CDR1 SGHNT, CDR2 YYREEE (reference sequence). The trim removed 0 bases at V and 2 bases at J, leaving 5 bases unmatched. This CDR3 is built from 15 residues. This clone appeared a single time. The protocol was immunoSEQ multiplex PCR, while the TCRdb copy is restricted to in-frame clones and leaves out a portion. This table has about 55,000 clones, over 75% appearing once. This rearrangement joins TRBV5-4 to TRBJ2-7, with 7 bases that match TRBD2. Sequenced: blood. This clonotype was sampled from a man over 45 in good health. In DNA form, the CDR3 reads TGTGCCAGCAGCTTGGCCGAGCGGGGAGCCTACGAGCAGTACTTC. Translated, it gives CASSLAERGAYEQYF.